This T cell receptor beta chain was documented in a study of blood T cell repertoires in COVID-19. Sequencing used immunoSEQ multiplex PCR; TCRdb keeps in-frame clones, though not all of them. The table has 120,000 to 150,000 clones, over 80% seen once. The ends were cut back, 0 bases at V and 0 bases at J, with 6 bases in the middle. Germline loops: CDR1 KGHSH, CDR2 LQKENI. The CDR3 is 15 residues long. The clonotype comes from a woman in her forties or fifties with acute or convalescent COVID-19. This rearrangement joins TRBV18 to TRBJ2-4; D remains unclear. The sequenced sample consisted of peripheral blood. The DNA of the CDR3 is TGTGCCAGCTCACCACCGGCTTTAGCCAAAAACATTCAGTACTTC. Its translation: CASSPPALAKNIQYF.